This T cell receptor (beta chain) was profiled in a study of human T cells and chemical hapten exposure. This clonotype turned up a few times. Its cognate antigen is unknown. The sample's time point: patch test 3, about 24 weeks after DPC sensitization. As for treatment: therapeutic diphenylcyclopropenone sensitization with weekly scalp DPC. The donor pool consisted of alopecia patients aged 18 to 70 years, considered suitable for DPC. Broader study findings: Significantly more large CDR3 similarity clusters arose among expanded TCRs than among controls.

CDR1 and CDR2 (germline): MNHEY, SMNVEV (reference sequence). V lost 3 bases and J lost 0; bases outside the gene matches: 3. This CDR3 is 15 amino acids long. TCRdb re-derived calls from the RACE reads in MiXCR, one entry per CDR3 protein. The table shows more than 85,000 distinct CDR3 sequences, with less than 35% occurring only once. This chain joins TRBV27 and TRBJ2-3; 7 bases fit TRBD1. Material: whole blood, obtained in connection with sensitization to the hapten diphenylcyclopropenone (DPC). The clonotype originates from a man aged 40-49 years with alopecia areata. Some clones in this sample may be carry-over from other donors' samples. CDR3 amino acids: CASSLTGPSTDTQYF. The CDR3 coding sequence is TGTGCCAGCAGTTTGACAGGGCCTAGCACAGATACGCAGTATTTT.